Following are 30 T cell receptor beta chains from one sample sequenced in a study of graft-versus-host responses after intestinal transplantation. Method: immunoSEQ multiplex PCR; TCRdb's copy keeps in-frame clones and lacks some. The table records fewer than 95,000 clones, approximately 94% of them present only once. These receptors' antigens are unknown. The material sequenced was unstimulated CD4+ T cells sorted from spleen or lymph node cells, taken before transplant. The receptors here all came from a human donor who was the organ donor for an intestinal transplant.

The rearrangement uses TRBV10-1 and TRBJ2-7, with D possibly matching TRBD1 (5 bases). The V end was cut by 3 bases, the J end by 2 bases, with 14 bases between. Germline V lookup: CDR1 WNHNN, CDR2 SYGVQD (reference sequence). The CDR3 contains 15 residues. The CDR3 region has the DNA TGCGCCAGCAGTGATACAGGCGACCCGACCTACGAGCAGTACTTC. It codes for CASSDTGDPTYEQYF.

The rearrangement links TRBV5-1 to TRBJ2-3; D is possibly TRBD2 (6 bases). Between the trimmed V and J ends, which lost 0 bases and 0 bases, there was a span of 8 bases. The germline V gene encodes CDR1 SGHRS and CDR2 YFSETQ. The CDR3 covers 15 residues. Here the CDR3 DNA reads TGCGCCAGCAGCTTGGTTGCGGGGAGCACAGATACGCAGTATTTT. It specifies CASSLVAGSTDTQYF.

The chain employs TRBV5-1 and TRBJ2-1; a weak D match, TRBD2 (5 bases). The V end was cut by 0 bases, the J end by 4 bases, with 11 bases between. The germline V gene encodes CDR1 SGHRS and CDR2 YFSETQ. There are 15 residues in the CDR3. CDR3 nucleotide sequence: TGCGCCAGCAGCTTGGCCGGGATTCAATACAATGAGCAGTTCTTC. This translates into CASSLAGIQYNEQFF.

The chain joins TRBV7-2 to TRBJ2-3; 7 bases match TRBD2. There are 15 residues in the CDR3. The V gene's germline CDR1 is SGHTA and CDR2 FQGNSA. With V trimmed by 5 bases and J by 2 bases, 7 bases remained unmatched. This CDR3 is CASSPSGGITDTQYF. In DNA form, the CDR3 reads TGTGCCAGCAGCCCTAGCGGTGGGATCACAGATACGCAGTATTTT.

DNA of the CDR3: TGTGCCAGCAGTGACAGCCTTTACACCGGGGAGCTGTTTTTT. This sequence encodes CASSDSLYTGELFF. This chain connects TRBV6-4 to TRBJ2-2; unclear D gene. The V gene's germline CDR1 is MRHNA and CDR2 SNTAGT. V dropped 2 bases and J dropped 3 bases, with 7 bases sitting between them. The CDR3 runs to 14 residues.

The J gene is TRBJ1-2, the V gene TRBV29-1; no clear D gene. CDR1 is SQVTM and CDR2 is ANQGSEA in the germline V gene. The CDR3 extends over 12 amino acids. V was clipped by 6 bases and J by 0 bases, with 8 bases between them. CDR3 loop: CSVSSANYGYTF. The CDR3 DNA reads TGCAGCGTGAGCAGTGCTAACTATGGCTACACCTTC.

The rearrangement links TRBV7-3 to TRBJ2-3, with 11 bases that match TRBD2. The CDR3 totals 19 residues. Germline V gene lookup returns CDR1 SGHTA and CDR2 FQGTGA. Losses at the gene ends were 5 bases for V and 0 bases for J; bases not matched to a gene: 13. CDR3 amino acids: CASSPRASGGTLSTDTQYF. Written as DNA, the CDR3 is TGTGCCAGCAGCCCAAGGGCTAGCGGGGGGACCCTAAGCACAGATACGCAGTATTTT.

This chain connects TRBV5-1 to TRBJ1-6, with a possible D match to TRBD1 (6 bases). The V end lost 1 base, the J end lost 9 bases, and 14 bases lay between the germline ends. Germline V lookup: CDR1 SGHRS, CDR2 YFSETQ. The CDR3 has 15 residues. The CDR3 region has the DNA TGCGCCAGCAGCTTGCGCTCAACAGGGAGTTCACCCCTCCACTTT. Protein product: CASSLRSTGSSPLHF.

The rearrangement links TRBV28 to TRBJ2-5, with TRBD2 identical over 11 bases. Germline-derived CDR1 and CDR2 are MDHEN and SYDVKM. There are 15 residues in the CDR3. Trimming removed 3 bases from V and 7 bases from J; junction bases left unmatched: 7. The CDR3 spells CASSLGLAGGGTQYF. The CDR3 DNA sequence: TGTGCCAGCAGTTTGGGGCTAGCGGGGGGAGGGACCCAGTACTTC.

This clone appeared a single time. Here the CDR3 reads CASTTRQSTDTQYF. The DNA for the CDR3 is TGCGCCAGCACAACCCGACAGAGCACAGATACGCAGTATTTT. The chain recombines TRBV5-1 with TRBJ2-3, with a tentative D call TRBD1 (5 bases). The CDR3 consists of 14 residues. V was pared by 6 bases and J by 0 bases, with 11 bases between. Per the germline V gene, CDR1 is SGHRS and CDR2 is YFSETQ.

The chain combines TRBV29-1 with TRBJ2-5; no clear D. The germline V gene encodes CDR1 SQVTM and CDR2 ANQGSEA. The CDR3 consists of 10 residues. V shed 7 bases and J shed 1 base, with 4 bases lying between them. The CDR3 protein is CSGTQETQYF. CDR3 DNA sequence: TGCAGCGGTACCCAAGAGACCCAGTACTTC.

The rearrangement uses TRBV5-1 and TRBJ2-1; 14 nucleotides align to TRBD2. CDR3 length: 19 amino acids. Germline V gene sequence: CDR1 SGHRS, CDR2 YFSETQ. Germline trimming cut 4 bases from V and 2 bases from J; bases unmatched to any gene: 11. The CDR3 DNA sequence: TGCGCCAGCAGCAGGGGACTAGCGGGGGAGTGGGACACCTACAATGAGCAGTTCTTC. Translating it yields CASSRGLAGEWDTYNEQFF.

The chain uses TRBV10-3 and TRBJ2-3; tentatively, D is TRBD2 (5 bases). Germline V lookup: CDR1 ENHRY, CDR2 SYGVKD. This CDR3 comprises 15 residues. The V end was cut by 2 bases, the J end by 2 bases, with 11 bases between. This CDR3 reads CAISERRFNTDTQYF. In DNA form, the CDR3 reads TGTGCCATCAGTGAGCGGAGGTTCAACACAGATACGCAGTATTTT.

CDR3 nucleotides: TGCGCCAGCAGCTCGGGCCCCTCGGGACAGGGGAGCGAAAAACTGTTTTTT. This gives the protein CASSSGPSGQGSEKLFF. This rearrangement joins TRBV5-1 to TRBJ1-4, with 10 bases identical to TRBD1. The ends lost 3 bases at V and 8 bases at J; junction bases unmatched: 13. This CDR3 has 17 amino acids. Looked up from germline, CDR1 is SGHRS and CDR2 is YFSETQ.

The chain carries TRBV7-2 and TRBJ2-2; the match to TRBD1 covers 7 bases. The CDR3 sequence is 14 residues long. Germline CDR1 reads SGHTA; CDR2 reads FQGNSA. J lost 4 bases, V lost 3 bases, and 2 bases had no gene match. The CDR3 DNA is TGTGCCAGCAGCTTCACAGGGGTCACCGGGGAGCTGTTTTTT. Translating gives CASSFTGVTGELFF.

The chain combines TRBV12-5 with TRBJ1-2; 8 bases agree with TRBD1. The length of the CDR3 is 16 residues. Germline values: CDR1 LGHNT, CDR2 FRNRAP. Trimming removed 0 bases from V and 5 bases from J; junction bases left unmatched: 8. The CDR3 protein is CASGLVSWGQEYGYTF. The CDR3, as DNA: TGTGCTAGTGGTTTGGTATCCTGGGGACAGGAATATGGCTACACCTTC. Full variable domain (missing parts from reference TRBV12-5 and TRBJ1-2): DARVTQTPRHKVTEMGQEVTMRCQPILGHNTVFWYRQTMMQGLELLAYFRNRAPLDDSGMPKDRFSAEMPDATLATLKIQPSEPRDSAVYFCASGLVSWGQEYGYTFGSGTRLTVV.

The chain links TRBV28 to TRBJ2-7; tentatively, D is TRBD1 (5 bases). The V gene lost 3 bases and the J gene lost 1 base, with 19 bases spanning the gap. The CDR3 runs to 17 residues. Per germline, CDR1 MDHEN and CDR2 SYDVKM. The CDR3 sequence: CASSFSLDRLSSYEQYF. The CDR3 nucleotides read TGTGCCAGCAGTTTCAGTTTAGACAGACTCTCGTCCTACGAGCAGTACTTC.

J is TRBJ2-1 and V is TRBV5-4; D uncertain. The V gene's germline CDR1 is SGHNT and CDR2 YYREEE (reference sequence). This CDR3 has 13 amino acids. V was shortened by 0 bases and J by 8 bases, with 9 bases between the two germline ends. The CDR3 region has the DNA TGTGCCAGCAGCTTGGCAGTGACATATGAGCAGTTCTTC. Translating gives CASSLAVTYEQFF.

For this clone: At one of its ends the junction is not consistent with the germline gene, which may arise from a read error. Other DNA sequences in the sample encode the same CDR3. The V gene is TRBV7-3, the J gene TRBJ1-6, with 8 bases identical to TRBD1. Germline V CDR1 and CDR2: SGHTA, FQGTGA. The CDR3 is made up of 15 amino acids. Here the CDR3 DNA reads TGCGCCAGCAGCTTACAGGGGGCCTATAATTCACCCCTCCACTTT. It encodes CASSLQGAYNSPLHF.

The V call is TRBV19, the J call TRBJ1-3, with D perhaps TRBD1 (5 bases). Germline loops: CDR1 LNHDA, CDR2 SQIVND (reference sequence). The germline V and J ends were trimmed by 5 bases and 4 bases, with 9 bases remaining between them. The CDR3 runs 13 residues. CDR3 nucleotides: TGTGCCAGTAGTTTTCAGGGAGGAAACACCATATATTTT. Amino acid sequence: CASSFQGGNTIYF.

The chain carries TRBV18 and TRBJ2-5, with 11 bases identical to TRBD2. This CDR3 region has 15 residues. The germline CDR1 and CDR2 sequences are KGHSH and LQKENI. Germline trimming cut 2 bases from V and 6 bases from J; bases unmatched to any gene: 5. The CDR3 nucleotides are TGTGCCAGCTCACCATCGACTAGCGGGACGCAGACCCAGTACTTC. Protein: CASSPSTSGTQTQYF.

The CDR3 here is CASRRQGPPYEQYF. The CDR3 bases are TGTGCCAGCAGGAGACAGGGTCCACCGTACGAGCAGTACTTC. The V gene is TRBV28, the J gene TRBJ2-7; 7 bases align to TRBD1. Germline V gives CDR1 MDHEN, CDR2 SYDVKM. CDR3 length: 14 residues. V trimming: 6 bases; J trimming: 4 bases; junction bases outside the gene matches: 9.

This chain uses TRBV28 with TRBJ2-7; D is perhaps TRBD1 (5 bases). The V end lost 5 bases, the J end lost 11 bases, and 25 bases lay between the germline ends. Germline values: CDR1 MDHEN, CDR2 SYDVKM. The CDR3 extends over 15 amino acids. CDR3 coding DNA: TGTGCCAGCAGTACAGGCGCGGCACGGTCCCCGAAAGAGTACTTC. It codes for CASSTGAARSPKEYF.

This chain links TRBV6-5 with TRBJ1-4, with a weak D call TRBD1 (6 bases). There are 15 residues in the CDR3. CDR1 and CDR2 from the germline V gene are MNHEY and SVGAGI. The germline V and J ends were trimmed by 2 bases and 5 bases, with 12 bases remaining between them. Here the CDR3 DNA reads TGTGCCAGCAGTTACGCAGGGGCAGGGAATGAAAAACTGTTTTTT. As protein: CASSYAGAGNEKLFF.

The chain recombines TRBV7-2 with TRBJ1-2; D call uncertain. CDR1 SGHTA and CDR2 FQGNSA come from the germline V gene. The CDR3 runs 15 residues. V lost 0 bases and J 0 bases, leaving 8 bases between the germline ends. CDR3 bases: TGTGCCAGCAGCTTAGCTCCAGCCTCTAACTATGGCTACACCTTC. Amino acid sequence: CASSLAPASNYGYTF.

The chain joins TRBV14 to TRBJ2-5; D ambiguous. The last part of the DNA fits TRBJ2-7 better; the J call may be wrong. The CDR3 runs to 14 residues. In germline, CDR1 is SGHDN, CDR2 FVKESK. In DNA, the CDR3 is TGTGCCAGCAGCCAAGGCCATTTCTCCTACGAGCAGTACTTC. It specifies CASSQGHFSYEQYF.

The V gene is TRBV27, the J gene TRBJ1-1, with a tentative D call TRBD1 (6 bases). CDR1 is MNHEY, CDR2 SMNVEV, per germline (reference sequence). V shed 7 bases and J shed 0 bases, with 15 bases lying between them. This CDR3 region has 15 residues. CDR3 nucleotide sequence: TGTGCCAGCACGAAGAACAGGGATATGAACACTGAAGCTTTCTTT. Its translation: CASTKNRDMNTEAFF.

CDR3 region: CASSLFVASETQYF. CDR3 in DNA: TGTGCCAGCAGCTTGTTCGTAGCTAGCGAGACCCAGTACTTC. The chain links TRBV5-4 to TRBJ2-5, with TRBD2 as a possible D gene (5 bases). CDR1 and CDR2 from the germline V gene are SGHNT and YYREEE (reference sequence). Trimming cost V 1 base and J 5 bases, with 12 bases left between them. The CDR3 has 14 residues.

The V call is TRBV5-6, the J call TRBJ2-5; TRBD2 aligns across 7 bases. CDR1 and CDR2 from the germline V gene are SGHDT and YYEEEE. V trimming: 5 bases; J trimming: 3 bases; junction bases outside the gene matches: 7. The CDR3 runs to 14 residues. CDR3 coding DNA: TGTGCCAGCAGTTGGTGGGCGGGGGAAGAGACCCAGTACTTC. It is translated as CASSWWAGEETQYF.

This chain uses TRBV7-2 with TRBJ2-2; either TRBD1 or TRBD2 may fit D (5 bases each). The germline V gene has CDR1 SGHTA and CDR2 FQGNSA. V lost 5 bases and J lost 2, with 9 bases in between. The CDR3 consists of 14 residues. The CDR3 DNA follows: TGTGCCAGCAGCGCCGGGGCAAACACCGGGGAGCTGTTTTTT. This gives the protein CASSAGANTGELFF.